These T cell receptor beta chains were read from a single sample in a study of T cell responses to AZD1222 COVID-19 vaccine. The method was immunoSEQ multiplex PCR; TCRdb's version includes in-frame clones alone and lacks a portion of them. The repertoire holds 56,000 or so clones, with about 90% as singletons. The source was peripheral blood, collected on day 0 of AZD1222 vaccination. The receptor source for this set is an adult in good health. Both conserved end residues are part of each CDR3. A D gene is named only where the DNA matches it firmly. Where a row states a size, it is once, few, many or the class of an expanded clone; other rows omit it.

>TRBJ2-7|TRBV3-1/TRBV3-2|-|-
TGTGCCAGCAGCCAAGCGTATACCTCCGAGCAGTACTTC
CASSQAYTSEQYF
>TRBJ1-6|TRBV5-1|-|-
TGCGCCAGCAGCTTTGTGAATACGGACGCCCCCAATTTTTCCCTCCACTTT
CASSFVNTDAPNFSLHF
>TRBJ2-5|TRBV5-4|once|-
TGTGCCAGCAGCTTGGTTTCCTTCCAAGGGGGTGGAGAGACCCAGTACTTC
CASSLVSFQGGGETQYF
>TRBJ2-1|TRBV6-4|-|-
TGTGCCAGCAAGCGGGACAGCTCCTACAATGAGCAGTTCTTC
CASKRDSSYNEQFF
>TRBJ1-2|TRBV5-8|-|TRBD1
TGTGCCAGCAGCTCCCCGCGGAGGGACAGGGGGCCCAACACCTTC
CASSSPRRDRGPNTF
>TRBJ1-4|TRBV6-5|-|-
TGTGCCAGCAGCAAGGGAGTGCTTCCTGAAAAACTGTTTTTT
CASSKGVLPEKLFF
>TRBJ1-2|TRBV24-1|-|-
TGTGCCGCCTCAGACAGAGCTGGCTATGGCTACACCTTC
CAASDRAGYGYTF
>TRBJ1-6|TRBV4-1|once|TRBD1
TGCGCCAGCAGCTCTTACGGGACAGGGGTCTCACCCCTCCACTTT
CASSSYGTGVSPLHF
>TRBJ2-1|TRBV18|-|-
TGTGCCAGCTCCGTACTGGAGGGAGTTGGAGTGGTTGAGCAGTTCTTC
CASSVLEGVGVVEQFF
>TRBJ2-1|TRBV27|-|-
-
CASSSSGYNEQFF
>TRBJ2-3|TRBV5-6|-|TRBD1
TGTGCCAGCAGCTCCCAGACAGGGATAACAGATACGCAGTATTTT
CASSSQTGITDTQYF
>TRBJ2-1|TRBV5-1|once|TRBD2
TGCGCCAGCAGCGACGGGACTAGCGGGAGCTATGAGCAGTTCTTC
CASSDGTSGSYEQFF
>TRBJ2-7|TRBV19|-|-
TGTGCCAGTAGTATAGATCTATCAGGCTCCTACGAGCAGTACTTC
CASSIDLSGSYEQYF
>TRBJ1-6|TRBV5-1|-|TRBD1
TGCGCCAGTAGCACAGGGGCGGGTAATTCACCCCTCCACTTT
CASSTGAGNSPLHF
>TRBJ1-4|TRBV6-5|-|TRBD1
TGTGCCACCCGCCGGGACAGTGGGAATGAAAAACTGTTTTTC
CATRRDSGNEKLFF
>TRBJ2-7|TRBV10-1|-|TRBD1
TGCGCCAGCAGGAGGGGGACAGGGAGGTGGAAAGGATCCTACGAGCAGTACTTC
CASRRGTGRWKGSYEQYF
>TRBJ1-2|TRBV3-1/TRBV3-2|-|-
TGTGCCAGCAGCCAAGATAGCCGCTATGGCTACACCTTC
CASSQDSRYGYTF
>TRBJ2-1|TRBV7-3|-|-
TGTGCCAGCAGCTTAGGTCCGGACAATGAGCAGTTCTTC
CASSLGPDNEQFF
>TRBJ2-1|TRBV12-5|-|-
TGTGCTAGTGGATCCGTGTACAATGAGCAGTTCTTC
CASGSVYNEQFF
>TRBJ2-3|TRBV7-9|-|TRBD2
TGTGCCAGCAGCTTAGCGCGGGGGAGCGGTAGGGATACGCAGTATTTT
CASSLARGSGRDTQYF
>TRBJ2-5|TRBV24-1|-|TRBD2
TGTGCCACCAGTGATGGGACTAGCGGGAGAACCCAAGAGACCCAGTACTTC
CATSDGTSGRTQETQYF
>TRBJ1-2|TRBV9|-|-
TGTGCCAGCAGCCCCTTTAGGATTACGGGCTATGGCTACACCTTC
CASSPFRITGYGYTF
>TRBJ2-1|TRBV5-6|-|TRBD2
TGTGCCAGCAGCTTGAATCAGCGGGAGCTCTACAATGAGCAGTTCTTC
CASSLNQRELYNEQFF
>TRBJ2-2|TRBV29-1|-|TRBD1
TGCAGCGTTGCCGGGACAGGGAACACCGGGGAGCTGTTTTTT
CSVAGTGNTGELFF
>TRBJ2-7|TRBV4-1|-|TRBD1
TGCGCCAGCAGCCAGGGACAGTTATACGAGCAGTACTTC
CASSQGQLYEQYF
>TRBJ2-6|TRBV24-1|few|-
TGTGCCACCAGTGACGGAGTCCACTCTGGGGCCAACGTCCTGACTTTC
CATSDGVHSGANVLTF
>TRBJ2-3|TRBV9|-|TRBD2
TGTGCCAGCGTCCCGGGACTAGCTGACACAGATACGCAGTATTTT
CASVPGLADTDTQYF
>TRBJ2-7|TRBV3-1/TRBV3-2|once|-
TGTGCCAGCAGCCGCGGACACGATAACTACGAGCAGTACTTC
CASSRGHDNYEQYF
>TRBJ1-5|TRBV28|-|-
TGTGCCAGCATACAAAGGGGTGGGGATCAGCCCCAGCATTTT
CASIQRGGDQPQHF
>TRBJ2-1|TRBV11-3|-|-
TGTGCCAGCAGCTTAGAGGACCTAGAGCAGTTCTTC
CASSLEDLEQFF
>TRBJ1-6|TRBV6-1|-|-
TGTGCCAGCAGTGAACCCAACTGGGGGGTTGGGGTTTCACCCCTCCACTTT
CASSEPNWGVGVSPLHF
>TRBJ1-2|TRBV21-1|-|-
TGTGCCAGCAGCAAGGGTTCGGTCGGTGCCCCTAACTATGGCTACACCTTC
CASSKGSVGAPNYGYTF
>TRBJ2-7|TRBV13|-|-
TGTGCCAGCAGCCCCGGGGCCCCCTCCTACGAGCAGTACTTC
CASSPGAPSYEQYF
>TRBJ1-6|TRBV15|once|-
TGTGCCACCAGCAGAGACCCCGAGGGGTCACCCCTCCACTTT
CATSRDPEGSPLHF
>TRBJ2-7|TRBV30|-|-
TGTGCCTGGAGTGTAGGCAGGGGGGCCTACGAGCAGTACTTC
CAWSVGRGAYEQYF
>TRBJ2-7|TRBV5-1|-|TRBD1
TGCGCCAGCAGCTGGGACAGAACCTACGAGCAGTACTTC
CASSWDRTYEQYF
>TRBJ1-1|TRBV4-3|-|-
TGCGCCAGCAGCCCTCACCCCCCGGGAACTGAAGCTTTCTTT
CASSPHPPGTEAFF
>TRBJ1-4|TRBV6-5|-|-
TGTGCCAGCAGCCCCTCCGGGGGGGAGGAAAAACTGTTTTTT
CASSPSGGEEKLFF
>TRBJ1-6|TRBV19|-|-
TGTGCCAGTAGTATAGATGGATCGGACGATTCACCCCTCCACTTT
CASSIDGSDDSPLHF
>TRBJ2-1|TRBV24-1|-|-
TGTGCCACCACCCTAGTGGACGGGCCAGGAAGCGATGAGCAGTTCTTC
CATTLVDGPGSDEQFF
>TRBJ1-5|TRBV19|-|-
TGTGCCAGTAGTATACCCCCCATCTTTAGTCAGCCCCAGCATTTT
CASSIPPIFSQPQHF
>TRBJ2-1|TRBV7-2|-|TRBD2
TGTGCCAGCAGCCTACTAGCGCCACCGGGAAATGAGCAGTTCTTC
CASSLLAPPGNEQFF
>TRBJ2-1|TRBV2|-|-
TGTGCCAGCGGTGTGACCCGGTTCAGAGCAAACAATGAGCAGTTCTTC
CASGVTRFRANNEQFF
>TRBJ2-7|TRBV5-6|once|-
TGTGCCAGCAGCTTGTACCTTGGGGCCAACACATACGAGCAGTACTTC
CASSLYLGANTYEQYF
>TRBJ1-3|TRBV7-9|-|-
TGTGCCAGCAGCGCGCTGGGCATCTCTGGAAACACCATATATTTT
CASSALGISGNTIYF
>TRBJ2-5|TRBV5-4|once|TRBD1
TGTGCCAGCAGGTCACAGGGGGGCTTACAAGAGACCCAGTACTTC
CASRSQGGLQETQYF